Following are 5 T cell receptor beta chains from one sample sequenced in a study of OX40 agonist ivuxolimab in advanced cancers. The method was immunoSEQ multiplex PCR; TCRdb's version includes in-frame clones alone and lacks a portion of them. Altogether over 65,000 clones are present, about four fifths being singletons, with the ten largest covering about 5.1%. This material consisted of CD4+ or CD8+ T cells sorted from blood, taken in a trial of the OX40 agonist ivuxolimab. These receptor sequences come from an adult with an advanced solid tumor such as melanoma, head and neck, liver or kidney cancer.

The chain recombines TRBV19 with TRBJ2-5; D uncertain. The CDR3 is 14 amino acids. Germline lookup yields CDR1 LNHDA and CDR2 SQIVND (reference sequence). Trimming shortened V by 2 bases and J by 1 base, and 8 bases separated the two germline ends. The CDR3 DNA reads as TGTGCCAGTAGTATAATGCATCCCCAAGAGACCCAGTACTTC. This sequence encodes CASSIMHPQETQYF. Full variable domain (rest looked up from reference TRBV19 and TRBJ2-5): DGGITQSPKYLFRKEGQNVTLSCEQNLNHDAMYWYRQDPGQGLRLIYYSQIVNDFQKGDIAEGYSVSREKKESFPLTVTSAQKNPTAFYLCASSIMHPQETQYFGPGTRLLVL.

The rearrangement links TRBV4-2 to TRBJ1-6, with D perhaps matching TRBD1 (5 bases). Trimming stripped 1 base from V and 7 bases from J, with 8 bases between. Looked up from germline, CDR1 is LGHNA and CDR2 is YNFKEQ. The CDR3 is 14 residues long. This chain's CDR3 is CASSQGDRNSPLHF. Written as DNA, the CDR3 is TGTGCCAGCAGCCAAGGAGACAGAAATTCACCCCTCCACTTT.

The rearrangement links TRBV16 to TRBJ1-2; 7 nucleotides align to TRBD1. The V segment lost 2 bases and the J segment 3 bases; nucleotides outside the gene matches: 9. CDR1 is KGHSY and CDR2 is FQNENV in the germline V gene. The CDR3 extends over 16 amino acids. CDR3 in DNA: TGTGCCAGCAGCCAAATTTCGGCAGGGGGATACTATGGCTACACCTTC. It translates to CASSQISAGGYYGYTF.

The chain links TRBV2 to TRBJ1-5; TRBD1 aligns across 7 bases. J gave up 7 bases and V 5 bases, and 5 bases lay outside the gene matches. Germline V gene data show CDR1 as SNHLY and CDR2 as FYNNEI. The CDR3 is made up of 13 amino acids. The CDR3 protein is CASSKTGQQPQHF. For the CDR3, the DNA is TGTGCCAGCAGTAAGACAGGGCAGCAGCCCCAGCATTTT.

The CDR3 is CAWSVRWGNEKLFF. CDR3 nucleotides: TGTGCCTGGAGTGTCCGGTGGGGGAATGAAAAACTGTTTTTT. V usage is TRBV30 and J usage is TRBJ1-4; maybe TRBD1 (5 bases). The V gene lost 0 bases and the J gene lost 5 bases, with 10 bases spanning the gap. The germline V gene encodes CDR1 GTSNPN and CDR2 SVGIG (reference sequence). This CDR3 has 14 amino acids.